This TCR beta chain comes out of a study of cytomegalovirus exposure and HLA in healthy donors. The PCR had 60 Vbeta and 13 Jbeta primers. Libraries were prepared by immunoSEQ multiplex PCR; TCRdb keeps only in-frame clonotypes and omits some of them. The top ten clones hold roughly 7.4% of a sample with 200,000 to 250,000 clones, 75% to 85% of them seen once. In regard to this clone: The antigen remains unidentified.

The CDR3 is 19 amino acids. Germline assignment: CDR1 MNHEY and CDR2 SMNVEV (reference sequence). Deletions cut 5 bases from V and 1 base from J, with 24 bases between. Findings and caveats of the study: Some V segments (TRBV6-2 and TRBV6-3 among them) were excluded as indistinguishable. The authors later found most CMV-associated TCR beta chains appeared HLA-restricted.

Sequences were obtained from PBMCs. This rearrangement joins TRBV27 to TRBJ2-1; maybe TRBD2 (5 bases). This TCR was sampled from a woman aged 60-75 years in good health and CMV-seropositive. As DNA, the CDR3 is TGTGCCAGCAGTACGTCCGGGGTTGGAGACCGTGGATCCTACAATGAGCAGTTCTTC. This codes for CASSTSGVGDRGSYNEQFF.